These 9 T cell receptor beta chains were all obtained from the same sample, sequenced in a study of T-cell reconstitution after alpha-beta-depleted transplantation in children. During its preparation, the TCRbeta library received unique molecular identifiers. MiXCR was run by TCRdb on the PCR reads, yielding one entry per CDR3 protein. The sample contains approximately 83,000 distinct CDR3 sequences, more than 9% of which appear only once. Sequenced here: PBMCs from the stem cell graft donor, sampled from the stem cell graft. The source of these receptors is a human donor who donated a stem cell graft to a child with inherited bone marrow failure.

Ten or more counts support this clonotype. This chain's CDR3 is CSAPLTTGTYEQYF. The CDR3, as DNA: TGCAGTGCTCCCCTGACCACCGGCACCTACGAGCAGTACTTC. The chain uses TRBV20-1 and TRBJ2-7; D uncertain. Deletions cut 5 bases from V and 2 bases from J, with 16 bases between. The CDR3 totals 14 residues. Germline-derived CDR1 and CDR2 are DFQATT and SNEGSKA (reference sequence).

The sample holds many counts of this clonotype. The chain couples TRBV5-1 to TRBJ2-1; no reliable D call. V was shortened by 3 bases and J by 13 bases, with 17 bases between the two germline ends. From germline, CDR1 is SGHRS and CDR2 YFSETQ. CDR3 length: 13 residues. As DNA, the CDR3 is TGCGCCAGCAGCTCTCTGACCCGGCCCGGACAGTTCTTC. It yields the protein CASSSLTRPGQFF.

This clonotype was seen at least ten times. V is TRBV6-2 or TRBV6-3 and J is TRBJ1-1; 7 positions match TRBD1. J lost 8 bases, V lost 4 bases, and 7 bases had no gene match. Germline-derived CDR1 and CDR2 are MNHEY and SVGEGT. The CDR3 spans 13 residues. The CDR3 sequence is CASSLGQLQEAFF. In nucleotides, the CDR3 is TGTGCCAGCAGTTTGGGACAGCTACAAGAAGCTTTCTTT.

In this sample, this clonotype turned up many times. The chain couples TRBV28 to TRBJ2-7; TRBD2 agrees at 10 bases. Germline V gene sequence: CDR1 MDHEN, CDR2 SYDVKM. V gave up 3 bases and J gave up 3 bases; unmatched junction bases: 17. The CDR3 is made up of 19 amino acids. CDR3 DNA: TGTGCCAGCAGTTTTCTCGGGGTGGCTAGCGGGAGTACCGGCTACGAGCAGTACTTC. Protein: CASSFLGVASGSTGYEQYF.

The V and J genes are TRBV4-3 and TRBJ1-1; tentative D call: TRBD1 (5 bases). The V gene lost 4 bases and the J gene lost 0 bases, with 18 bases spanning the gap. The CDR3 is 17 amino acids. CDR1 and CDR2 from the germline V gene are LGHNA and YSLEER. The CDR3 DNA reads TGCGCCAGCAGCCGCCAAGTGGTTGGACAACTGAACACTGAAGCTTTCTTT. It is translated as CASSRQVVGQLNTEAFF.

This clonotype has more than one count but fewer than ten. CDR3 sequence: CASSLNSADPYEQYF. The CDR3 DNA sequence: TGTGCCAGCAGCTTAAACTCGGCGGACCCCTACGAGCAGTACTTC. V is TRBV7-2 and J is TRBJ2-7; D not certain. This CDR3 comprises 15 residues. Per the germline V gene, CDR1 is SGHTA and CDR2 is FQGNSA. Trimming left V 2 bases short and J 2 bases short, with 13 bases between.

This clonotype was seen just once. The chain combines TRBV4-1 with TRBJ2-3; D is undetermined. The germline V gene has CDR1 MGHRA and CDR2 YSYEKL. V was clipped by 4 bases and J by 4 bases, with 9 bases between them. CDR3 length equals 13 residues. CDR3 region: CASSPSAPDTQYF. The CDR3 DNA reads as TGCGCCAGCAGCCCCTCGGCGCCAGATACGCAGTATTTT.

There are many counts of this clonotype. The chain joins TRBV5-1 to TRBJ2-3; TRBD2 matches 8 bases. With V trimmed by 2 bases and J by 6 bases, 8 bases remained unmatched. From germline, CDR1 is SGHRS and CDR2 YFSETQ. The length of the CDR3 is 15 residues. The CDR3 is CASSLGAGEVDTQYF. In DNA form, the CDR3 reads TGCGCCAGCAGCTTAGGAGCGGGAGAGGTGGATACGCAGTATTTT.

This clonotype was detected many times. The CDR3 nucleotides read TGCGCCAGCAGCCCTGGACTAGCGGGGGGGCAGGAGACCCAGTACTTC. Encoded protein: CASSPGLAGGQETQYF. The V and J genes are TRBV5-1 and TRBJ2-5, with 15 bases aligning to TRBD2. The CDR3 loop spans 16 amino acids. With V trimmed by 4 bases and J by 5 bases, 6 bases remained unmatched. From germline, CDR1 is SGHRS and CDR2 YFSETQ.